This T cell receptor beta chain was recorded in a study of shared T cell receptors in the human thymus. Method: immunoSEQ multiplex PCR; TCRdb's copy keeps in-frame clones and lacks some. This repertoire shows about 660,000 clones, 80% to 90% found once; its top ten account for 0.009% to 0.0095%. Germline CDR1 SGHDN, CDR2 FVKESK. The CDR3 runs 15 residues. The J segment lost 5 bases and the V segment lost 4 bases, leaving 8 bases of the junction unmatched. This same sample was also taken into another study, of human thymus T cells.

The V gene is TRBV14, the J gene TRBJ1-2, with TRBD1 identical over 9 bases. The sequenced sample was thymocytes. The clonotype comes from a boy under two years old with a congenital heart defect. CDR3 sequence: CASSLGRDRVYGYTF. The CDR3 DNA is TGTGCCAGCAGCCTTGGGAGGGACAGGGTTTATGGCTACACCTTC.